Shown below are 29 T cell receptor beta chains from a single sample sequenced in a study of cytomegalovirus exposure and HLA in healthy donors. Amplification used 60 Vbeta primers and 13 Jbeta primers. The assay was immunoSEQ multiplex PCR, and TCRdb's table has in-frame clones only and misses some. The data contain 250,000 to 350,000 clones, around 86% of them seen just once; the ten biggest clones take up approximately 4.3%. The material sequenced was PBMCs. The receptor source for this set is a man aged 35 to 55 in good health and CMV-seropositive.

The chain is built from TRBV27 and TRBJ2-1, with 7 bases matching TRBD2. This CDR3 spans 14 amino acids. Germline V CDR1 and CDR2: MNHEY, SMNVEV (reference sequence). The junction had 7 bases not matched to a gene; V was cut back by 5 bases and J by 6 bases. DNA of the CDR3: TGTGCCAGCAGTGGCGGACTAGTAGGCAATGAGCAGTTCTTC. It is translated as CASSGGLVGNEQFF.

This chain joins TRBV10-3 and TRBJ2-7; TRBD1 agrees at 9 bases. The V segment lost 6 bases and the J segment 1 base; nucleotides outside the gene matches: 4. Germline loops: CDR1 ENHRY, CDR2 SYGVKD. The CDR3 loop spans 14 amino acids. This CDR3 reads CAISPGQGSYEQYF. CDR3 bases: TGTGCCATCAGCCCGGGACAGGGTTCCTACGAGCAGTACTTC.

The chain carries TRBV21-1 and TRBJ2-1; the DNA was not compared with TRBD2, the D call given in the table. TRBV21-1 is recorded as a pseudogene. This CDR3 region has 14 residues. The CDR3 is CASKTEAPQNEQFF. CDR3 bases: TGTGCCTCCAAAACCGAGGCCCCCCAAAATGAGCAGTTCTTC.

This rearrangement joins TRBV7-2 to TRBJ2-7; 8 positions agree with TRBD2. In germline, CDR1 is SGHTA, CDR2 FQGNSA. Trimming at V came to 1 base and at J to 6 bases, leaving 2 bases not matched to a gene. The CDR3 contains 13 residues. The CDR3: CASSLEGLVEQYF. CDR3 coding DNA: TGTGCCAGCAGCTTAGAGGGACTAGTCGAGCAGTACTTC.

The CDR3 DNA sequence: TGTGCCAGCAGTTCCGTCAGGGCGGTTGGCACCGGGGAGCTGTTTTTT. This codes for CASSSVRAVGTGELFF. The rearrangement joins TRBV28 to TRBJ2-2; D perhaps matches TRBD1 (5 bases). In germline, CDR1 is MDHEN, CDR2 SYDVKM. The CDR3 is 16 amino acids. Trimming cost V 4 bases and J 4 bases, with 16 bases left between them.

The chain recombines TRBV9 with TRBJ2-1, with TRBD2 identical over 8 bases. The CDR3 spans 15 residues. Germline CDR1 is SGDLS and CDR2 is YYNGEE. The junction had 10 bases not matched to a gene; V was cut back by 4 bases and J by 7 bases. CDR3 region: CASSRSGSTRNEQFF. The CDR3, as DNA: TGTGCCAGCAGCCGAAGCGGGAGTACGAGGAATGAGCAGTTCTTC.

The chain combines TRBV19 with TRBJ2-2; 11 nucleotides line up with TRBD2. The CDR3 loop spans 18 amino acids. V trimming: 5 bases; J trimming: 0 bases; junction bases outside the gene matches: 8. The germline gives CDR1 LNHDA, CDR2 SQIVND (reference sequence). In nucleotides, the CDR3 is TGTGCCAGTAGTCCCTTGGGACTAGCGGCAGCGAACACCGGGGAGCTGTTTTTT. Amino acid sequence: CASSPLGLAAANTGELFF.

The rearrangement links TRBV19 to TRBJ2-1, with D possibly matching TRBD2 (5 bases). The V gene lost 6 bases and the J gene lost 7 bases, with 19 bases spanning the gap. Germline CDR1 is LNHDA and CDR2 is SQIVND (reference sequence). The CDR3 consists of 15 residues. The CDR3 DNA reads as TGTGCCAGTAGGGGAGTCAGTCTGCCGGCGAATGAGCAGTTCTTC. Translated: CASRGVSLPANEQFF.

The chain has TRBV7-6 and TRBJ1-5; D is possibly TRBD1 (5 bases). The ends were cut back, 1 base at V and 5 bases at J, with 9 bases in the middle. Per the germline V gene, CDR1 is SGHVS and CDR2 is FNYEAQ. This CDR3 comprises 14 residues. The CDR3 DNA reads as TGTGCCAGCAGCTTAGGGCAGGGCGATCAGCCCCAGCATTTT. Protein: CASSLGQGDQPQHF.

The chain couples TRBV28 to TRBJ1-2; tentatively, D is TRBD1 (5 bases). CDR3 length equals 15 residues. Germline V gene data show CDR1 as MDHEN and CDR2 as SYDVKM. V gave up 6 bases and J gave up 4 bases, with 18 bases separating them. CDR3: CASSQPRTLSYGYTF. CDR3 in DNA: TGTGCCAGCAGCCAGCCTCGGACATTGTCCTATGGCTACACCTTC.

The CDR3 DNA sequence: TGTGCCATCAGCTGGGGAGAGAACGAGCAGTACTTC. It yields the protein CAISWGENEQYF. V usage is TRBV10-3 and J usage is TRBJ2-7; D possibly corresponds to TRBD2 (5 bases). CDR3 size: 12 residues. Germline V gene data show CDR1 as ENHRY and CDR2 as SYGVKD. V lost 6 bases and J 5 bases, leaving 11 bases between the germline ends.

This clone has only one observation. The chain's CDR3 is CASSSGGRVNEQYF. The CDR3 region has the DNA TGTGCCAGCAGCTCCGGTGGCAGGGTCAACGAGCAGTACTTC. V usage is TRBV7-2 and J usage is TRBJ2-7, with D perhaps TRBD1 (5 bases). Germline V lookup: CDR1 SGHTA, CDR2 FQGNSA. There are 14 residues in the CDR3. Trimming removed 4 bases at V and 5 bases at J, with 15 bases between.

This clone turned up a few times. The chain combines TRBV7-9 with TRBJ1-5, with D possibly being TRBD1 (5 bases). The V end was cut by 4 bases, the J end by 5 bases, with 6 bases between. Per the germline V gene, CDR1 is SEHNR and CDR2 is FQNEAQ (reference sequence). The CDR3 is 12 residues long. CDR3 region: CASSSGDQPQHF. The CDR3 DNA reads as TGTGCCAGCAGCTCGGGGGATCAGCCCCAGCATTTT. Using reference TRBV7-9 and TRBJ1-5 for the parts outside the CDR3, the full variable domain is DTGVSQNPRHKITKRGQNVTFRCDPISEHNRLYWYRQTLGQGPEFLTYFQNEAQLEKSRLLSDRFSAERPKGSFSTLEIQRTEQGDSAMYLCASSSGDQPQHFGDGTRLSIL.

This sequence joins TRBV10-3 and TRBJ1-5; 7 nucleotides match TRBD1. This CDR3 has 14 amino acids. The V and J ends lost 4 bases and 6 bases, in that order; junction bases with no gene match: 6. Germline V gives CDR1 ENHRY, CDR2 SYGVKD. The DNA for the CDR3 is TGTGCCATCAGTGTGGAGGGGGCAAGTCAGCCCCAGCATTTT. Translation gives CAISVEGASQPQHF.

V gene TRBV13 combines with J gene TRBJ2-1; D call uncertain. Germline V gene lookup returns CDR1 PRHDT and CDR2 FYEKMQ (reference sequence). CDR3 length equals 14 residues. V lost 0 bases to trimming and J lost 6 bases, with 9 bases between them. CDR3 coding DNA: TGTGCCAGCAGCTTAGGCCTCGGTACCAATGAGCAGTTCTTC. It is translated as CASSLGLGTNEQFF.

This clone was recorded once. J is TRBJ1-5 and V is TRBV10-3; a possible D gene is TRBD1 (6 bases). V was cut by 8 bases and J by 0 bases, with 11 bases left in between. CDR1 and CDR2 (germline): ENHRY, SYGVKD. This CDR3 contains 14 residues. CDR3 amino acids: CAIGTQNSNQPQHF. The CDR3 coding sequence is TGTGCCATCGGGACACAGAATAGCAATCAGCCCCAGCATTTT.

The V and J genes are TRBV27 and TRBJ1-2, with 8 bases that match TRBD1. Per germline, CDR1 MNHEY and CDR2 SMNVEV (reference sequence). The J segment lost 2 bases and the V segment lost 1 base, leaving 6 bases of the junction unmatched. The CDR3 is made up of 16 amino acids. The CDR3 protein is CASSLLLRGRNYGYTF. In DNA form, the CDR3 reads TGTGCCAGCAGTTTATTACTCAGGGGGCGCAACTATGGCTACACCTTC.

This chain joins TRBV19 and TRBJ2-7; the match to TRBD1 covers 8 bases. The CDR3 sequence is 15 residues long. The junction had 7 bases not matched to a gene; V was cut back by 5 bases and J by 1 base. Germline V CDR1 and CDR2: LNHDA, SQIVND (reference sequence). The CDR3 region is CASSHGQGISYEQYF. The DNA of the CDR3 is TGTGCCAGTAGTCATGGACAGGGTATATCCTACGAGCAGTACTTC.

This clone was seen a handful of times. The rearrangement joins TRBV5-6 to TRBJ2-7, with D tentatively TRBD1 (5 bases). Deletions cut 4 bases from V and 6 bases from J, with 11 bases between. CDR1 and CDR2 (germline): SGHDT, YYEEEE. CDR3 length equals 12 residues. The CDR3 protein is CASSPPRGEQYF. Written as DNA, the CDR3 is TGTGCCAGCAGCCCACCTAGGGGCGAGCAGTACTTC.

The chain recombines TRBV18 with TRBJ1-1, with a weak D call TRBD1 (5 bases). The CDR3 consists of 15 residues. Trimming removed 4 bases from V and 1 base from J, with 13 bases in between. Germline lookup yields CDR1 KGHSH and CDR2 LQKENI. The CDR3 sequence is CASSQAGRGNTEAFF. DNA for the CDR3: TGTGCCAGCTCACAAGCAGGGAGGGGGAACACTGAAGCTTTCTTT.

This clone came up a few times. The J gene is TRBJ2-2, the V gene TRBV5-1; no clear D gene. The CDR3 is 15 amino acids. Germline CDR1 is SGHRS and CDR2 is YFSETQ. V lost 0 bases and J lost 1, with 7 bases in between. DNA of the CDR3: TGCGCCAGCAGCTTGGTGTTAGAGAACACCGGGGAGCTGTTTTTT. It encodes CASSLVLENTGELFF.

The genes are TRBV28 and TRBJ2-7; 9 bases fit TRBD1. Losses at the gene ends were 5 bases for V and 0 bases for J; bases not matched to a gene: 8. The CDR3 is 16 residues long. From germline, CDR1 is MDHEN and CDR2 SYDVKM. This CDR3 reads CASSTRQGGFSYEQYF. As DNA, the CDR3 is TGTGCCAGCAGTACCCGACAGGGGGGGTTCTCCTACGAGCAGTACTTC.

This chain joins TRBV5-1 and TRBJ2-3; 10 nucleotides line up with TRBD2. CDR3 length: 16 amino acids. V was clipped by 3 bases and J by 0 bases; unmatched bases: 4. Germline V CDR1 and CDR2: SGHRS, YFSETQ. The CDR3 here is CASSSGLAVSTDTQYF. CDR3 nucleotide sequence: TGCGCCAGCAGCTCCGGACTAGCGGTCAGCACAGATACGCAGTATTTT. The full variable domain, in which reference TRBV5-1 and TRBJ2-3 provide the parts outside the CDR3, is KAGVTQTPRYLIKTRGQQVTLSCSPISGHRSVSWYQQTPGQGLQFLFEYFSETQRNKGNFPGRFSGRQFSNSRSEMNVSTLELGDSALYLCASSSGLAVSTDTQYFGPGTRLTVL.

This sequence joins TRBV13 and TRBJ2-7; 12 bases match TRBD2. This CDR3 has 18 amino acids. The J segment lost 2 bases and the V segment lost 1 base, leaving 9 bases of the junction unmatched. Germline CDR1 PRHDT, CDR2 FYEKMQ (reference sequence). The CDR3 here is CASSLDARLAGVTYEQYF. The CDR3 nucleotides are TGTGCCAGCAGCTTAGACGCTCGACTAGCGGGAGTTACCTACGAGCAGTACTTC. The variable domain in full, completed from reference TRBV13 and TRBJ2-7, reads AAGVIQSPRHLIKEKRETATLKCYPIPRHDTVYWYQQGPGQDPQFLISFYEKMQSDKGSIPDRFSAQQFSDYHSELNMSSLELGDSALYFCASSLDARLAGVTYEQYFGPGTRLTVT.

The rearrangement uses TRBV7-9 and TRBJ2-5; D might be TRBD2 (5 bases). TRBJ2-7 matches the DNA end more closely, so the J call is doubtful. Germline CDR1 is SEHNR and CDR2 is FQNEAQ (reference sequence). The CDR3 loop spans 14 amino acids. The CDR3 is CASSLPGSSYEQYF. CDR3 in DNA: TGTGCCAGCAGCTTACCGGGAAGCTCCTACGAGCAGTACTTC.

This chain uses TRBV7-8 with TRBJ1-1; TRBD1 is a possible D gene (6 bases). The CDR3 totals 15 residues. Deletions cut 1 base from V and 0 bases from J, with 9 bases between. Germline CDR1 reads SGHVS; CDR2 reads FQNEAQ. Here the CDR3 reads CASSLGGGMNTEAFF. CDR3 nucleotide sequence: TGTGCCAGCAGCTTAGGGGGGGGCATGAACACTGAAGCTTTCTTT.

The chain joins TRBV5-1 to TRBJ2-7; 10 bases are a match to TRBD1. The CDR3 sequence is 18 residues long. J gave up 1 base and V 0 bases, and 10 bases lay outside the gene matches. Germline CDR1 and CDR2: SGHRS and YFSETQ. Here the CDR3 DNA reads TGCGCCAGCAGCTTGGGAGTGGACAGGGGGATAGCTTCCTACGAGCAGTACTTC. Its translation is CASSLGVDRGIASYEQYF.

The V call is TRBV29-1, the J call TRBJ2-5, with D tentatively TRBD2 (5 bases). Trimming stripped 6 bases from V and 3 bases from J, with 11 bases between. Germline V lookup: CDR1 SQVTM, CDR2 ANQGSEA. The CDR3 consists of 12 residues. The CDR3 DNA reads TGCAGCGTGGGAGTAGTGGAAGAGACCCAGTACTTC. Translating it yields CSVGVVEETQYF.

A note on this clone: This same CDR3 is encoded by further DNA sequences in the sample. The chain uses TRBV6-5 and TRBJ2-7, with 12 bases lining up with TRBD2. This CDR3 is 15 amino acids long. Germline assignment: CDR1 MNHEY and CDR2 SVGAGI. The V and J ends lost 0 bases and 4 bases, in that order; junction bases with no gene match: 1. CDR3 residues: CASSYSTSGRYEQYF. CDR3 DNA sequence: TGTGCCAGCAGTTACTCGACTAGCGGGAGATACGAGCAGTACTTC.